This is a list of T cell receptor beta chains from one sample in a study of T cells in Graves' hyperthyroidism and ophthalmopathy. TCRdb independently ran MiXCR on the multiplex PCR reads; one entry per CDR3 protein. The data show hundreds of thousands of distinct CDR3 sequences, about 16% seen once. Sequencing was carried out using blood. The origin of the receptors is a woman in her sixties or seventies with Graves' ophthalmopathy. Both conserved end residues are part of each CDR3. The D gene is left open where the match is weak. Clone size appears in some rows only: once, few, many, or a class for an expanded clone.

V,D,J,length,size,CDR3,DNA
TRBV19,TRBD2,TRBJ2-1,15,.,CASRPQVAGGPQQFF,TGTGCCAGTCGCCCACAGGTAGCGGGAGGGCCCCAGCAGTTCTTC
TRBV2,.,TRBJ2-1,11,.,CANQGYNEQFF,TGTGCCAACCAGGGGTACAATGAGCAGTTCTTC
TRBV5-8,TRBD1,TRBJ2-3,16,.,CASSLGDRAGTDTQYF,TGTGCCAGCAGCTTGGGGGACAGGGCGGGCACAGATACGCAGTATTTT
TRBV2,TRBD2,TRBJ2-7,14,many,CAGRTSGRIYEQYF,TGTGCCGGCCGGACTAGCGGGAGGATTTACGAGCAGTACTTC
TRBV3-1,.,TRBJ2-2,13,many,CASSLNGAGELFF,TGTGCCAGCAGCCTTAACGGAGCCGGGGAGCTGTTTTTT
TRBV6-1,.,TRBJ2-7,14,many,CASSDNRFSYEQYF,TGTGCCAGCAGTGATAACAGGTTCTCCTACGAGCAGTACTTC
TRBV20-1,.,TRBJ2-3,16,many,CSARVEGSMSTDTQYF,TGCAGTGCTAGAGTCGAAGGCTCCATGAGCACAGATACGCAGTATTTT
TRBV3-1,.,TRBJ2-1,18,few,CASSQIGGGTGSYNEQFF,TGTGCCAGCAGCCAAATCGGGGGGGGGACAGGGTCCTACAATGAGCAGTTCTTC
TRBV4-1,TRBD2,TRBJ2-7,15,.,CASSPVVAGAYEQYF,TGCGCCAGCAGCCCTGTCGTGGCGGGAGCCTACGAGCAGTACTTC
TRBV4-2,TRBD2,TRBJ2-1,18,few,CASSHATPGLAGYNEQFF,TGTGCCAGCAGCCATGCTACACCGGGACTAGCGGGATACAATGAGCAGTTCTTC
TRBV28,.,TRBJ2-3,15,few,CASGRQGPSTDTQYF,TGTGCCAGCGGTCGGCAGGGGCCAAGCACAGATACGCAGTATTTT
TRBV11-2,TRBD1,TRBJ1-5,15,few,CASSTRDRFRQPQHF,TGTGCCAGCAGTACCCGGGACAGGTTTCGGCAGCCCCAGCATTTT
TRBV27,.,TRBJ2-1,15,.,CASSRRGGDANEQFF,TGTGCCAGCAGCCGCAGGGGGGGGGACGCGAATGAGCAGTTCTTC
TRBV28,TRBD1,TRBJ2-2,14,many,CASSLGQGAGELFF,TGTGCCAGCAGTTTGGGACAGGGGGCCGGGGAGCTGTTTTTT
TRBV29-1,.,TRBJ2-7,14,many,CSVDSPGSGYEQYF,TGCAGCGTGGACAGTCCGGGGTCGGGGTACGAGCAGTACTTC
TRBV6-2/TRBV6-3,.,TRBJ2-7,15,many,CASSYSRTNSYEQYF,TGTGCCAGCAGTTACTCGAGGACCAATTCCTATGAGCAGTACTTC
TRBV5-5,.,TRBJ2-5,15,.,CASSLSTGGAETQYF,TGTGCCAGCAGCTTGTCTACAGGGGGGGCGGAGACCCAGTACTTC